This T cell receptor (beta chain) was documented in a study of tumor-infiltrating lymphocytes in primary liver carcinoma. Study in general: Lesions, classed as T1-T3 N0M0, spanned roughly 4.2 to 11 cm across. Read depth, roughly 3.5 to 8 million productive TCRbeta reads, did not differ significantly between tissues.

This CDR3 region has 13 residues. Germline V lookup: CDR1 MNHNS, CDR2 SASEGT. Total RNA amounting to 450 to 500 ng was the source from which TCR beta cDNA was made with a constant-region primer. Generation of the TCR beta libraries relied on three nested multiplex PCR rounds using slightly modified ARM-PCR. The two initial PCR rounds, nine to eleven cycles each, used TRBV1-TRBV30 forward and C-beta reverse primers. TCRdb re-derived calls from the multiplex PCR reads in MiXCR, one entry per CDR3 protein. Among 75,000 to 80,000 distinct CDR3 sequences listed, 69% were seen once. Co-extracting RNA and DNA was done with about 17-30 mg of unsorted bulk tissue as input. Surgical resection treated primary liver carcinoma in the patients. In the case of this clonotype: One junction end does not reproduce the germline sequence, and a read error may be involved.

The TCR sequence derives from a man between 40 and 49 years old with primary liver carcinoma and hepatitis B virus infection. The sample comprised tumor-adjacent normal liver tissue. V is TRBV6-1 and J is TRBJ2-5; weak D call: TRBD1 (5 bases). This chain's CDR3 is CASRDINQETQYF. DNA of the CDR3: TGTGCCAGCAGGGACATCAACCAAGAGACCCAATACTTC.